This T cell receptor (beta chain) was profiled in a study of T cell responses to AZD1222 COVID-19 vaccine. Whole-study findings and limits: Spike-specific TCR breadth and depth both grew after two AZD1222 doses. Targets within unmutated variant regions were reportedly found for nearly half of spike-specific TCRs. The study identified only six AZD1222 recipients as seropositive at baseline.

Concerning this clone: What it binds is not known.

Measured with immunoSEQ multiplex PCR; TCRdb has only the in-frame clones, and not every one. The sample shows 150,000 to 200,000 clones, around nine tenths of them seen only once. The receptor's source is an adult in good health. This sample comprised peripheral blood, obtained on day 0 of AZD1222 vaccination.

CDR3 in amino acids: CASSIQGFQETQYF. For the CDR3, the DNA is TGCGCCAGCAGCATTCAGGGGTTCCAAGAGACCCAGTACTTC. The chain carries TRBV5-1 and TRBJ2-5, with D tentatively TRBD1 (6 bases). The germline V and J ends were trimmed by 4 bases and 1 base, with 11 bases remaining between them. Germline values: CDR1 SGHRS, CDR2 YFSETQ. This CDR3 spans 14 amino acids. The full variable domain, in which reference TRBV5-1 and TRBJ2-5 provide the parts outside the CDR3, is KAGVTQTPRYLIKTRGQQVTLSCSPISGHRSVSWYQQTPGQGLQFLFEYFSETQRNKGNFPGRFSGRQFSNSRSEMNVSTLELGDSALYLCASSIQGFQETQYFGPGTRLLVL.